This entry describes one T cell receptor beta chain. The data were taken from a study of blood T cells in healthy people across ages. Alongside a J-beta primer mix, a sample-barcoded 5' primer served in a second PCR lasting roughly 7 to 11 cycles. TCRdb reprocessed the 5' RACE reads via MiXCR and lists one record per CDR3 protein. The profile shows 800,000 to 1,300,000 distinct CDR3 sequences, 20% to 25% of them singletons. These data were also filed under a second study, of T cells of mothers and their children.

The sample taken for sequencing was blood. The source of this sequence is a girl aged 2-10 years in good health.

CDR3 residues: CASSFAGTSNIQYF. The CDR3 DNA reads as TGTGCCAGCAGCTTCGCCGGGACCTCAAACATTCAGTACTTC. The J gene is TRBJ2-4, the V gene TRBV7-3; D possibly uses TRBD1 or TRBD2 (5 bases each). Germline CDR1 and CDR2: SGHTA and FQGTGA. The CDR3 sequence is 14 residues long. The V gene lost 3 bases and the J gene lost 6 bases, with 12 bases spanning the gap.